This record concerns one TCR beta chain sequence. Its antigen is still unknown. The sample comes from a study of cytomegalovirus exposure and HLA in healthy donors. In the study overall: Counted in an early data release were approximately 85 million unique TCRs from HLA-typed donors. Points from the study as a whole: A later analysis associated 16,951 TCR beta sequences with HLA alleles at a 0.05 false discovery rate.

PCR used 60 Vbeta primers and 13 Jbeta primers. Libraries were prepared by immunoSEQ multiplex PCR; TCRdb keeps only in-frame clonotypes and omits some of them. The data show over 200,000 clones, over 65% seen once. The V segment lost 0 bases and the J segment 5 bases; nucleotides outside the gene matches: 10. In germline, CDR1 is SGHAT, CDR2 FQNNGV. The CDR3 extends over 16 amino acids. The sequence came from a woman aged 60-70 years in good health and CMV-seropositive. The genes are TRBV11-2 and TRBJ2-7; 7 bases align to TRBD2. The sequenced sample consisted of PBMCs. CDR3 sequence: CASSLEVGGGINEQYF. CDR3 nucleotides: TGTGCCAGCAGCTTAGAGGTTGGCGGGGGTATCAACGAGCAGTACTTC.